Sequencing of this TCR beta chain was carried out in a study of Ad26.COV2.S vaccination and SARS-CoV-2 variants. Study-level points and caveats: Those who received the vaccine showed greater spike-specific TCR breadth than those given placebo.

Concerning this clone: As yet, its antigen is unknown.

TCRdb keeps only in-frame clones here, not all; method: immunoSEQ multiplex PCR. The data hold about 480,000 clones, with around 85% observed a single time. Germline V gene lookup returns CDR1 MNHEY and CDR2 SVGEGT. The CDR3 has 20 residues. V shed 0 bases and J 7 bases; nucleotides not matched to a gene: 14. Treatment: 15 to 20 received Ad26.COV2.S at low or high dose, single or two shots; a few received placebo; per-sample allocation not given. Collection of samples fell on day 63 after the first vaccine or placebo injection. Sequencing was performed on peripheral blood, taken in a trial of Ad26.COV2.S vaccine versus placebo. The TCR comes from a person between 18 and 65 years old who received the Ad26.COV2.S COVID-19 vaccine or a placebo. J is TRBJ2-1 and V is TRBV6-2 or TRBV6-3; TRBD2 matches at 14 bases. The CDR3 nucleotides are TGTGCCAGCAGTTACTCATCCTTCGGACTAGCGGGAGGTAGATTGAATGAGCAGTTCTTC. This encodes CASSYSSFGLAGGRLNEQFF.